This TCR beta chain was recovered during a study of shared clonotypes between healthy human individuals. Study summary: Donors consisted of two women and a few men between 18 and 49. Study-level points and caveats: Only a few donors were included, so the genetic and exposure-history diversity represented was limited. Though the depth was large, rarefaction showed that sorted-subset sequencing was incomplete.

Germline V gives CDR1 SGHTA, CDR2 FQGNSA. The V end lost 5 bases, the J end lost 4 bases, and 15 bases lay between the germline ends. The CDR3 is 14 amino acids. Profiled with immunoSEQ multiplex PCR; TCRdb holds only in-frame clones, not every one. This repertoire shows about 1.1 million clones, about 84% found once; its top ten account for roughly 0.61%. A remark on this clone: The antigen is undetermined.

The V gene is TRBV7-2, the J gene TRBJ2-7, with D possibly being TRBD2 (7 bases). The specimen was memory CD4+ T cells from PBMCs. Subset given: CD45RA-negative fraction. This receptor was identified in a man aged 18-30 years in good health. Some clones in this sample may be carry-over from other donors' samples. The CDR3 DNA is TGTGCCAGCAGCCGATGGGGAGGGGGTTACGAGCAGTACTTC. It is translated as CASSRWGGGYEQYF.